This T cell receptor beta chain stems from a study of CD4 T cells in relation to SARS-CoV-2 and coronaviruses. Whole-study findings and limits: Samples before the pandemic and after infection were not matched within any donor. According to naive versus memory sequencing, detected responses are memory recall, not newly primed. Crossreactivity was assessed only for spike protein, not other viral proteins.

As to this clone: The antigen is not known.

This CDR3 spans 13 amino acids. CDR1 is SGHKS, CDR2 YYEKEE, per germline (reference sequence). V dropped 5 bases and J dropped 6 bases, with 14 bases sitting between them. Deep TCR-beta sequencing used DNA from uncultured naive and memory CD4+ T cells. Data came from immunoSEQ multiplex PCR; TCRdb stores just in-frame clones and leaves some out. The table includes roughly 61,000 clones, around 86% detected once. Before the COVID-19 pandemic, during about 2010-2018, CD4+ T cells were taken from unexposed donors. This TCR was recovered from a human donor in good health. The chain couples TRBV5-5 to TRBJ1-2; perhaps TRBD1 as D (5 bases). The sample was memory CD4+ T cells from PBMCs. The CDR3 coding sequence is TGTGCCAGCAGGATACAGGTCCTCGATGGCTACACCTTC. Residues: CASRIQVLDGYTF. Filled out from reference TRBV5-5 and TRBJ1-2, the complete variable domain reads DAGVTQSPTHLIKTRGQQVTLRCSPISGHKSVSWYQQVLGQGPQFIFQYYEKEERGRGNFPDRFSARQFPNYSSELNVNALLLGDSALYLCASRIQVLDGYTFGSGTRLTVV.